This entry lists 29 T cell receptor beta chains sequenced from one sample in a study of blood T cell repertoires in COVID-19. This table comes from immunoSEQ multiplex PCR, and its TCRdb copy is limited to in-frame clones, with some not included. The sample holds under 85,000 clones, roughly three quarters seen once. Sequenced input: peripheral blood. Every receptor here comes from a man aged 80 or over with acute or convalescent COVID-19.

J is TRBJ2-1 and V is TRBV19, with 10 bases matching TRBD2. The CDR3 covers 19 residues. Per germline, CDR1 LNHDA and CDR2 SQIVND (reference sequence). J lost 7 bases, V lost 4 bases, and 19 bases had no gene match. CDR3 sequence reads: CASSKVGPSGRAIRNEQFF. The CDR3 DNA reads as TGTGCCAGTAGTAAGGTCGGACCGAGCGGGAGGGCCATAAGGAATGAGCAGTTCTTC.

The chain combines TRBV7-3 with TRBJ2-3, with 11 bases identical to TRBD2. Germline assignment: CDR1 SGHTA and CDR2 FQGTGA. V was pared by 5 bases and J by 4 bases, with 5 bases of the junction left unmatched. The CDR3 loop spans 15 amino acids. The DNA for the CDR3 is TGTGCCAGCAGCCCCTTACTAGCGGGGGCAGATACGCAGTATTTT. It translates to CASSPLLAGADTQYF.

V is TRBV6-5 and J is TRBJ2-2; the match to TRBD2 covers 11 bases. The CDR3 sequence is 14 residues long. Trimming removed 8 bases from V and 7 bases from J; junction bases left unmatched: 6. Germline V gene sequence: CDR1 MNHEY, CDR2 SVGAGI. As DNA, the CDR3 is TGTGCCAGCGCACTAGCGGGGGATCACGGGGAGCTGTTTTTT. Translation gives CASALAGDHGELFF.

The rearrangement links TRBV2 to TRBJ2-5; 8 positions match TRBD2. The V and J ends lost 2 bases and 5 bases, in that order; junction bases with no gene match: 10. In germline, CDR1 is SNHLY, CDR2 FYNNEI. The CDR3 length is 16 residues. CDR3 coding DNA: TGTGCCAGCAGTGAAAGGAGGACTAGCCAGTGGGAGACCCAGTACTTC. Residues: CASSERRTSQWETQYF.

The chain links TRBV11-2 to TRBJ2-7; unclear D gene. This CDR3 has 11 residues. CDR1 and CDR2 from the germline V gene are SGHAT and FQNNGV. With 5 bases removed from V and 7 bases from J, the gap between germline ends came to 9 bases. This chain's CDR3 is CASSLSLEQYF. The DNA of the CDR3 is TGTGCCAGCAGCCTTTCTTTGGAGCAGTACTTC. Supplemented by reference TRBV11-2 and TRBJ2-7, the full variable domain reads EAGVAQSPRYKIIEKRQSVAFWCNPISGHATLYWYQQILGQGPKLLIQFQNNGVVDDSQLPKDRFSAERLKGVDSTLKIQPAKLEDSAVYLCASSLSLEQYFGPGTRLTVT.

The chain is built from TRBV29-1 and TRBJ1-2; the D is unclear. Germline values: CDR1 SQVTM, CDR2 ANQGSEA. This CDR3 contains 13 residues. V dropped 5 bases and J dropped 1 base, with 11 bases sitting between them. CDR3 in DNA: TGCAGCGTTAAAAGACACTTTAACTATGGCTACACCTTC. As protein: CSVKRHFNYGYTF.

The chain is built from TRBV3-1 (or the pseudogene TRBV3-2) and TRBJ2-2; tentatively, D is TRBD2 (6 bases). The CDR3 has 20 amino acids. CDR1 is LGHDT and CDR2 is YNNKEL in the germline V gene (reference sequence). Between the trimmed V and J ends, which lost 7 bases and 4 bases, there was a span of 31 bases. The CDR3 DNA sequence: TGTGCCAGCACCATCAGGGTCTTGAGGGACTCGAAACGAGGCACCGGGGAGCTGTTTTTT. This codes for CASTIRVLRDSKRGTGELFF.

V and J are TRBV7-2 and TRBJ2-7; TRBD1 is a possible D gene (6 bases). This CDR3 spans 14 amino acids. Trimming cost V 3 bases and J 0 bases, with 9 bases left between them. Germline V lookup: CDR1 SGHTA, CDR2 FQGNSA. The CDR3 region is CASSFLDSSYEQYF. In nucleotides, the CDR3 is TGTGCCAGCAGCTTTTTGGACAGCTCCTACGAGCAGTACTTC.

This chain connects TRBV28 to TRBJ2-5; possibly TRBD1 for D (6 bases). The V end lost 6 bases, the J end lost 4 bases, and 9 bases lay between the germline ends. The CDR3 runs 12 residues. Germline loops: CDR1 MDHEN, CDR2 SYDVKM. Here the CDR3 DNA reads TGTGCCAGCAGCCTACAGGGAGAGACCCAGTACTTC. Translated: CASSLQGETQYF.

This CDR3 reads CASSLRPSPGGEGYTF. The DNA of the CDR3 is TGTGCCAGCAGCTTAAGGCCCTCCCCAGGGGGCGAAGGCTACACCTTC. The chain recombines TRBV7-3 with TRBJ1-2; 8 nucleotides agree with TRBD1. The V gene's germline CDR1 is SGHTA and CDR2 FQGTGA. J gave up 8 bases and V 1 base, and 12 bases lay outside the gene matches. There are 16 residues in the CDR3. The entire variable domain, with the rest obtained from reference TRBV7-3 and TRBJ1-2, is as follows: GAGVSQTPSNKVTEKGKYVELRCDPISGHTALYWYRQSLGQGPEFLIYFQGTGAADDSGLPNDRFFAVRPEGSVSTLKIQRTERGDSAVYLCASSLRPSPGGEGYTFGSGTRLTVV.

V is TRBV19 and J is TRBJ2-2; 9 nucleotides agree with TRBD2. Germline assignment: CDR1 LNHDA and CDR2 SQIVND (reference sequence). The CDR3 contains 17 residues. V lost 3 bases and J lost 6; bases outside the gene matches: 11. The CDR3 sequence: CASSMILRGGPAGELFF. In DNA, the CDR3 is TGTGCCAGTAGTATGATTTTGCGGGGGGGCCCAGCCGGGGAGCTGTTTTTT.

The J gene is TRBJ1-6, the V gene TRBV3-1 (or the pseudogene TRBV3-2), with D perhaps TRBD1 (5 bases). The CDR3 covers 15 residues. Trimming removed 4 bases from V and 6 bases from J, with 13 bases in between. Germline assignment: CDR1 LGHDT and CDR2 YNNKEL (reference sequence). CDR3 DNA sequence: TGTGCCAGCAGCCCGGGGACTGCCCCTAATTCACCCCTCCACTTT. Translation gives CASSPGTAPNSPLHF.

This clone was recorded only once. In DNA form, the CDR3 reads TGTGCCAGCAGCCAAGATCTGGGGACTAGCGCCTATGAGCAGTTCTTC. It is translated as CASSQDLGTSAYEQFF. The chain carries TRBV3-1 (or the pseudogene TRBV3-2) and TRBJ2-1; TRBD2 matches 10 bases. This CDR3 is 16 amino acids long. Trimming cost V 0 bases and J 8 bases; bases outside gene matches: 7. CDR1 is LGHDT, CDR2 YNNKEL, per germline (reference sequence).

The chain carries TRBV4-2 and TRBJ2-7, with 10 bases that match TRBD2. V lost 1 base, J lost 6 bases, and 12 bases stayed unmatched. The germline V gene has CDR1 LGHNA and CDR2 YNFKEQ. CDR3 length: 17 amino acids. CDR3 DNA: TGTGCCAGCAGCCAAGTGGTAGCGGGGGGCCCTTTGCCCGAGCAGTACTTC. Its protein product is CASSQVVAGGPLPEQYF.

This sequence joins TRBV12-3 or TRBV12-4 and TRBJ2-5; D not certain. Trimming pared 4 bases from V and 4 bases from J, leaving 10 bases between. The CDR3 loop spans 13 amino acids. CDR3 in DNA: TGTGCCAGCAGTTACTCCCGGAGAGAGACCCAGTACTTC. Its protein is CASSYSRRETQYF.

The chain joins TRBV18 to TRBJ2-7; 9 bases line up with TRBD1. Looked up from germline, CDR1 is KGHSH and CDR2 is LQKENI. The CDR3 contains 14 residues. V gave up 5 bases and J gave up 5 bases; unmatched junction bases: 7. CDR3 nucleotides: TGTGCCAGCTCAACCGGGACAGGGTTCCACGAGCAGTACTTC. Translated: CASSTGTGFHEQYF.

V is TRBV7-3 and J is TRBJ2-3; 8 nucleotides agree with TRBD2. CDR1 and CDR2 from the germline V gene are SGHTA and FQGTGA. This CDR3 region has 16 residues. The trim removed 5 bases at V and 2 bases at J, leaving 9 bases unmatched. The CDR3 DNA reads as TGTGCCAGCAGCCCCACATACGGGGGGGACACAGATACGCAGTATTTT. This encodes CASSPTYGGDTDTQYF.

The V gene is TRBV19, the J gene TRBJ2-3, with 7 bases lining up with TRBD1. This CDR3 region has 14 residues. Germline values: CDR1 LNHDA, CDR2 SQIVND (reference sequence). V shed 5 bases and J 6 bases; nucleotides not matched to a gene: 8. The CDR3 loop reads CASSPGQLSDTQYF. The CDR3 coding sequence is TGTGCCAGTAGTCCGGGACAGTTATCGGATACGCAGTATTTT.

This rearrangement joins TRBV6-5 to TRBJ1-3; 8 bases align to TRBD1. This CDR3 contains 15 residues. With 6 bases clipped from V and 4 bases from J, the junction kept 8 bases outside the gene matches. The germline V gene has CDR1 MNHEY and CDR2 SVGAGI. This chain's CDR3 is CASSLVDRAGNTIYF. Written as DNA, the CDR3 is TGTGCCAGCAGCCTTGTGGACAGGGCAGGAAACACCATATATTTT.

This chain joins TRBV19 and TRBJ1-1, with D tentatively TRBD1 (5 bases). Germline V gives CDR1 LNHDA, CDR2 SQIVND (reference sequence). There are 13 residues in the CDR3. V was clipped by 9 bases and J by 3 bases, with 14 bases between them. CDR3 protein: CASRAGIYTEAFF. CDR3 nucleotide sequence: TGTGCCAGCCGTGCAGGGATTTACACTGAAGCTTTCTTT.

This clone was counted a single time. The V and J genes are TRBV4-3 and TRBJ2-5; a weak D match, TRBD1 (6 bases). The length of the CDR3 is 15 residues. V gave up 3 bases and J gave up 0 bases, with 11 bases separating them. Germline-derived CDR1 and CDR2 are LGHNA and YSLEER. CDR3 coding DNA: TGCGCCAGCAGCCAGTCCACAGGGTACCAAGAGACCCAGTACTTC. It translates to CASSQSTGYQETQYF.

The chain carries TRBV9 and TRBJ2-3; D is possibly TRBD2 (6 bases). The germline gives CDR1 SGDLS, CDR2 YYNGEE. V lost 2 bases, J lost 0 bases, and 13 bases lay in between. The CDR3 totals 16 residues. The chain's CDR3 is CASSVMAGSSTDTQYF. CDR3 DNA sequence: TGTGCCAGCAGCGTTATGGCGGGGTCTAGCACAGATACGCAGTATTTT.

This chain links TRBV7-9 with TRBJ1-1; tentatively, D is TRBD1 (6 bases). The CDR3 contains 13 residues. V was clipped by 5 bases and J by 0 bases, with 7 bases between them. Germline assignment: CDR1 SEHNR and CDR2 FQNEAQ (reference sequence). Here the CDR3 reads CASSRTVNTEAFF. As DNA, the CDR3 is TGTGCCAGCAGCCGGACAGTGAACACTGAAGCTTTCTTT.

The chain is built from TRBV6-1 and TRBJ2-7; 8 bases fit TRBD1. CDR1 is MNHNS, CDR2 SASEGT, per germline. V gave up 6 bases and J gave up 2 bases; unmatched junction bases: 3. The CDR3 consists of 13 residues. The CDR3 spells CASSAGQAYEQYF. Here the CDR3 DNA reads TGTGCCAGCAGCGCGGGACAGGCCTACGAGCAGTACTTC.

The V call is TRBV9, the J call TRBJ1-6; 7 bases map to TRBD1. V dropped 4 bases and J dropped 7; count of bases not matched to a gene: 8. The CDR3 extends over 15 amino acids. Germline CDR1 is SGDLS and CDR2 is YYNGEE. CDR3 nucleotides: TGTGCCAGCAGCAAGGGACAGCTGGGGAATTCACCCCTCCACTTT. It translates to CASSKGQLGNSPLHF. The full variable domain, with the rest looked up from reference TRBV9 and TRBJ1-6, is DSGVTQTPKHLITATGQRVTLRCSPRSGDLSVYWYQQSLDQGLQFLIQYYNGEERAKGNILERFSAQQFPDLHSELNLSSLELGDSALYFCASSKGQLGNSPLHFGNGTRLTVT.

CDR3 loop: CSAKGLAGEEYF. The CDR3 DNA is TGCAGCGCCAAAGGACTAGCGGGAGAGGAGTACTTC. This rearrangement joins TRBV29-1 to TRBJ2-7; 13 bases line up with TRBD2. Unmatched junction bases numbered 8, after V lost 7 bases and J lost 11 bases. This CDR3 contains 12 residues. The germline gives CDR1 SQVTM, CDR2 ANQGSEA.

This clone came up a few times. Here the CDR3 reads CASSVTSGSTDTQYF. As DNA, the CDR3 is TGCGCCAGCAGCGTCACTAGCGGGAGCACAGATACGCAGTATTTT. The V gene is TRBV5-1, the J gene TRBJ2-3, with TRBD2 matching 9 bases. The CDR3 is made up of 15 amino acids. From germline, CDR1 is SGHRS and CDR2 YFSETQ. The ends lost 4 bases at V and 0 bases at J; junction bases unmatched: 3. The full variable domain, rest sourced from reference TRBV5-1 and TRBJ2-3, is KAGVTQTPRYLIKTRGQQVTLSCSPISGHRSVSWYQQTPGQGLQFLFEYFSETQRNKGNFPGRFSGRQFSNSRSEMNVSTLELGDSALYLCASSVTSGSTDTQYFGPGTRLTVL.

Only one count was recorded for this clone. The chain has TRBV27 and TRBJ2-1, with D uncertain. The CDR3 contains 11 residues. V lost 8 bases and J 3 bases, leaving 5 bases between the germline ends. In germline, CDR1 is MNHEY, CDR2 SMNVEV (reference sequence). CDR3 loop: CASSGYNEQFF. The CDR3 region has the DNA TGTGCCAGCTCGGGCTACAATGAGCAGTTCTTC.

V is TRBV4-2 and J is TRBJ2-7; 14 bases are shared with TRBD2. With V trimmed by 0 bases and J by 7 bases, 8 bases remained unmatched. CDR3 length: 17 amino acids. Germline CDR1 LGHNA, CDR2 YNFKEQ. CDR3 residues: CASSQDLGTSGSREQYF. For the CDR3, the DNA is TGTGCCAGCAGCCAAGACCTGGGGACTAGCGGGAGTCGGGAGCAGTACTTC.